Below, 15 T cell receptor beta chains from the same sample are listed, as sequenced in a study of CD8 T cells in Susac syndrome. RNA totalling about 0.5 to 1 ug underwent reverse transcription with random hexamers. TCRdb re-analysed the immunoSEQ multiplex PCR reads in MiXCR, keeping a single row per CDR3 protein. The repertoire holds 100,000 to 150,000 distinct CDR3 sequences, with around 95% as singletons. Sequencing input: CD4+ T cells from PBMCs. All receptors come from a human donor in good health.

This chain links TRBV5-1 with TRBJ1-2, with 9 bases matching TRBD1. This CDR3 contains 15 residues. Germline V gives CDR1 SGHRS, CDR2 YFSETQ. The V gene end was trimmed by 0 bases and the J gene end by 6 bases; junction bases not matched to a gene: 6. This CDR3 is CASSLAPQGAHGYTF. For the CDR3, the DNA is TGCGCCAGCAGCTTGGCCCCACAGGGGGCGCATGGCTACACCTTC.

The V gene is TRBV12-3 or TRBV12-4, the J gene TRBJ2-7; the match to TRBD1 covers 7 bases. V was clipped by 5 bases and J by 1 base; unmatched bases: 5. This CDR3 contains 14 residues. CDR3 residues: CASSLGTESYEQYF. Written as DNA, the CDR3 is TGTGCCAGCAGTCTTGGGACAGAGTCCTACGAGCAGTACTTC.

In nucleotides, the CDR3 is TGCGCCAGCAGCTTTAACAGGGGAATGGCGACCCAGTACTTC. Its protein is CASSFNRGMATQYF. The rearrangement uses TRBV5-1 and TRBJ2-5; TRBD1 matches 7 bases. This CDR3 contains 14 residues. Per the germline V gene, CDR1 is SGHRS and CDR2 is YFSETQ. V gave up 2 bases and J gave up 7 bases; unmatched junction bases: 8.

The J gene is TRBJ1-4, the V gene TRBV3-1; 7 bases line up with TRBD1. Per the germline V gene, CDR1 is LGHDT and CDR2 is YNNKEL (reference sequence). CDR3 length: 15 residues. The V gene end was trimmed by 5 bases and the J gene end by 4 bases; junction bases not matched to a gene: 7. In nucleotides, the CDR3 is TGTGCCAGCAGCTCCAACAGGGGAATTAATGAAAAACTGTTTTTT. Translation gives CASSSNRGINEKLFF.

This clonotype is a singleton in its sample. The chain joins TRBV7-9 to TRBJ1-1; 7 nucleotides line up with TRBD1. This CDR3 region has 13 residues. With 6 bases clipped from V and 5 bases from J, the junction kept 6 bases outside the gene matches. The germline CDR1 and CDR2 sequences are SEHNR and FQNEAQ (reference sequence). For the CDR3, the DNA is TGTGCCAGCAGTTTTACACAGGGGACTGAAGCTTTCTTT. The encoded protein is CASSFTQGTEAFF.

V gene TRBV5-8 combines with J gene TRBJ2-4; tentatively, D is TRBD1 or TRBD2 (5 bases each). Germline assignment: CDR1 SGHTS and CDR2 YDEGEE. The CDR3 is 15 amino acids. Trimming took off 2 bases at V and 1 base at J, with 10 bases between the two ends. The CDR3 DNA reads TGTGCCAGCAGCTTCTCCGGGACGGCCAAAAACATTCAGTACTTC. Its protein is CASSFSGTAKNIQYF. Using reference TRBV5-8 and TRBJ2-4 for the parts outside the CDR3, the full variable domain is EAGVTQSPTHLIKTRGQQATLRCSPISGHTSVYWYQQALGLGLQFLLWYDEGEERNRGNFPPRFSGRQFPNYSSELNVNALELEDSALYLCASSFSGTAKNIQYFGAGTRLSVL.

This chain connects TRBV24-1 to TRBJ2-1, with TRBD2 identical over 10 bases. This CDR3 comprises 15 residues. The J segment lost 7 bases and the V segment lost 4 bases, leaving 6 bases of the junction unmatched. In germline, CDR1 is KGHDR, CDR2 SFDVKD. The CDR3 loop reads CATSDPSGSGNEQFF. CDR3 in DNA: TGTGCCACCAGTGACCCTAGCGGGAGTGGTAATGAGCAGTTCTTC.

The chain links TRBV7-2 to TRBJ1-3; D not certain. This CDR3 region has 13 residues. V lost 0 bases and J 2 bases, leaving 2 bases between the germline ends. The V gene's germline CDR1 is SGHTA and CDR2 FQGNSA. CDR3 loop: CASSLAPGNTIYF. CDR3 coding DNA: TGTGCCAGCAGCTTAGCGCCTGGAAACACCATATATTTT.

The J gene is TRBJ2-7, the V gene TRBV6-2 or TRBV6-3, with 7 bases identical to TRBD2. The trim removed 7 bases at V and 1 base at J, leaving 16 bases unmatched. CDR3 length equals 17 residues. CDR1 is MNHEY, CDR2 SVGEGT, per germline. The DNA of the CDR3 is TGTGCCAGCAACTCCTGGGGGGGAGCCATAAGATCCTACGAGCAGTACTTC. As protein: CASNSWGGAIRSYEQYF.

V is TRBV14 and J is TRBJ2-1; possibly TRBD1 for D (6 bases). There are 16 residues in the CDR3. The V end lost 0 bases, the J end lost 4 bases, and 13 bases lay between the germline ends. Germline loops: CDR1 SGHDN, CDR2 FVKESK. The CDR3 DNA reads as TGTGCCAGCAGCCAAGATGTTGGGCAGGGGTACAATGAGCAGTTCTTC. Translation gives CASSQDVGQGYNEQFF.

The V and J genes are TRBV6-6 and TRBJ2-5; 11 nucleotides line up with TRBD1. The CDR3 covers 14 residues. V was pared by 2 bases and J by 5 bases, with 1 base of the junction left unmatched. Germline V lookup: CDR1 MNHNY, CDR2 SVGAGI (reference sequence). CDR3 nucleotide sequence: TGTGCCAGCAGTTACGGACAGGGGGCGGAGACCCAGTACTTC. This codes for CASSYGQGAETQYF.

The V gene is TRBV9, the J gene TRBJ2-7, with 11 positions matching TRBD2. Unmatched junction bases numbered 6, after V lost 4 bases and J lost 3 bases. The CDR3 spans 15 residues. Per germline, CDR1 SGDLS and CDR2 YYNGEE. The CDR3 sequence is CASSRQLAGDYEQYF. CDR3 bases: TGTGCCAGCAGCCGACAACTAGCGGGAGACTACGAGCAGTACTTC.

The chain couples TRBV7-2 to TRBJ1-2; TRBD1 aligns across 7 bases. This CDR3 has 14 amino acids. Germline V gene data show CDR1 as SGHTA and CDR2 as FQGNSA. The J segment lost 5 bases and the V segment lost 1 base, leaving 4 bases of the junction unmatched. CDR3 nucleotide sequence: TGTGCCAGCAGCTTAGATCAGGGGGGGTATGGCTACACCTTC. This sequence encodes CASSLDQGGYGYTF.

CDR3 sequence: CSACRGASTDTQYF. CDR3 coding DNA: TGCAGTGCTTGCAGGGGCGCTAGCACAGATACGCAGTATTTT. This rearrangement joins TRBV20-1 to TRBJ2-3; D perhaps matches TRBD1 (6 bases). The CDR3 runs to 14 residues. Trimming took 5 bases from V and 0 from J, leaving 12 bases between them. Germline V CDR1 and CDR2: DFQATT, SNEGSKA (reference sequence).

This chain connects TRBV2 to TRBJ2-7; the match to TRBD2 covers 14 bases. Germline V CDR1 and CDR2: SNHLY, FYNNEI. V trimming: 6 bases; J trimming: 6 bases; junction bases outside the gene matches: 7. The CDR3 is made up of 15 amino acids. The CDR3 protein is CASRETSGRVGEQYF. CDR3 nucleotide sequence: TGTGCCAGCAGGGAGACTAGCGGGAGGGTTGGCGAGCAGTACTTC. Drawing the rest from reference TRBV2 and TRBJ2-7, the complete variable domain is EPEVTQTPSHQVTQMGQEVILRCVPISNHLYFYWYRQILGQKVEFLVSFYNNEISEKSEIFDDQFSVERPDGSNFTLKIRSTKLEDSAMYFCASRETSGRVGEQYFGPGTRLTVT.